The clone carrying this T cell receptor beta chain was recorded many times. A lack of ophthalmopathy progression within 18 months defined stable Graves' hyperthyroidism. These data originate in a study of T cells in Graves' hyperthyroidism and ophthalmopathy. Study-wide background: Specimen type is peripheral blood, collected at initial diagnosis prior to any treatment.

What was amplified from RNA transcripts were TCR beta CDR3 regions. A set of HTBI primers served as the primers for a first-round RT-PCR of the TCR CDR3. TCRdb itself ran the multiplex PCR reads through MiXCR, one entry per CDR3 protein. Found here are about 420,000 distinct CDR3 sequences, around a sixth of them singletons; the top ten hold 13% to 15%. CDR1 and CDR2 (germline): MDHEN, SYDVKM. There are 16 residues in the CDR3. J gave up 1 base and V 4 bases, and 8 bases lay outside the gene matches. Sequencing was done on a sample of blood. The sequence came from a young woman with Graves' hyperthyroidism. The rearrangement links TRBV28 to TRBJ2-3; 7 nucleotides align to TRBD2. CDR3 in DNA: TGTGCCAGCAGTTCCCCTAGCGGTCAAGGCACAGATACGCAGTATTTT. Translated: CASSSPSGQGTDTQYF.